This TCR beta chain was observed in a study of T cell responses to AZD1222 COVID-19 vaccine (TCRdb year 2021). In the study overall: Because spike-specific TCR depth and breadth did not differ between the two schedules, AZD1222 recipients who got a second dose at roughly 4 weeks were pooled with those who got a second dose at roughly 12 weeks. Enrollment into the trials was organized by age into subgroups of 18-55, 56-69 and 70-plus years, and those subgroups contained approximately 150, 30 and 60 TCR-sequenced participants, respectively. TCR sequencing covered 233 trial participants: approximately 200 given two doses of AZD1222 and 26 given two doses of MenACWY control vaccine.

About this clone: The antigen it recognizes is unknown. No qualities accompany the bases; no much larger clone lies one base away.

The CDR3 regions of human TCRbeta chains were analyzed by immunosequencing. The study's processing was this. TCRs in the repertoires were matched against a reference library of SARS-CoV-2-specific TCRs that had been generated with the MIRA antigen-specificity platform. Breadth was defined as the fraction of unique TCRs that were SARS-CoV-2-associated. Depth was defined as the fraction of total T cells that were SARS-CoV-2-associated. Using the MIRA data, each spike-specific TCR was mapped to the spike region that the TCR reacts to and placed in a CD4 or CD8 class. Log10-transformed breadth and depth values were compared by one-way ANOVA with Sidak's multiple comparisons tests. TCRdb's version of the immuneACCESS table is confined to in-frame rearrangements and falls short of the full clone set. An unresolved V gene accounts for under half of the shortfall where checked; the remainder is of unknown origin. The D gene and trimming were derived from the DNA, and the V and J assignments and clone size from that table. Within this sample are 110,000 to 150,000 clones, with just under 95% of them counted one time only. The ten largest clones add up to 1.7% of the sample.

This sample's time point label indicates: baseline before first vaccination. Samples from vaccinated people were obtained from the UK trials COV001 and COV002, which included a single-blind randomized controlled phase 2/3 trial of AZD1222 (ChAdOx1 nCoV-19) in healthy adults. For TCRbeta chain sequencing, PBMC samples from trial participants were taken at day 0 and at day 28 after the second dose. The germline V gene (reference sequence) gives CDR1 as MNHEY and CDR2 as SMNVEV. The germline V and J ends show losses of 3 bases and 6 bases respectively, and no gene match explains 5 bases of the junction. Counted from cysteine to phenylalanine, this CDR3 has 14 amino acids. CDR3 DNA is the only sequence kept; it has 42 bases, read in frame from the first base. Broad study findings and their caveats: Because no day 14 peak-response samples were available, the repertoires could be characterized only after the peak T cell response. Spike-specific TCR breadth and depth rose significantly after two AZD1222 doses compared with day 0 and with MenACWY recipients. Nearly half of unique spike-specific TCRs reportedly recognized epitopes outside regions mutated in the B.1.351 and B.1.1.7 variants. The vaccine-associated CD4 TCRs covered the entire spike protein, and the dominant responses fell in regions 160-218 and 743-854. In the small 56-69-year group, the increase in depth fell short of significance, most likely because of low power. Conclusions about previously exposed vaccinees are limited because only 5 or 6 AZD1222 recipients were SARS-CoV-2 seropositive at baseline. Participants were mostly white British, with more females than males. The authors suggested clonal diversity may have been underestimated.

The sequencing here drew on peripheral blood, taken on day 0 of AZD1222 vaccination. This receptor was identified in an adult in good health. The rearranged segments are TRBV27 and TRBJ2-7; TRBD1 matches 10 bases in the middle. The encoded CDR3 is CASSLGQGLFEQYF. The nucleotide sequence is TGTGCCAGCAGTTTGGGACAGGGGCTGTTCGAGCAGTACTTC.